The 19 T cell receptor beta chains reported below all come from one sample, sequenced in a study of blood T cell repertoires in COVID-19. The method was immunoSEQ multiplex PCR; TCRdb's version includes in-frame clones alone and lacks a portion of them. In the table there are fewer than 75,000 clones, around nine tenths of which are singletons. The sample was peripheral blood. Every receptor here comes from a man aged 65 to 79 with acute or convalescent COVID-19.

This chain links TRBV6-6 with TRBJ1-3; possible D gene TRBD1, 6 bases. This CDR3 spans 16 amino acids. From germline, CDR1 is MNHNY and CDR2 SVGAGI (reference sequence). Trimming pared 0 bases from V and 0 bases from J, leaving 9 bases between. DNA of the CDR3: TGTGCCAGCAGTTACTCAGGGGGTTTCTCTGGAAACACCATATATTTT. This sequence encodes CASSYSGGFSGNTIYF.

In this sample, this clone turned up a few times. The V and J genes are TRBV29-1 and TRBJ1-1, with no clear D. CDR3 size: 14 residues. V was pared by 8 bases and J by 4 bases, with 20 bases between. In germline, CDR1 is SQVTM, CDR2 ANQGSEA. CDR3 sequence reads: CSIPSSSSSTEAFF. CDR3 DNA: TGCAGCATCCCCTCTTCCTCGTCTAGCACTGAAGCTTTCTTT.

The CDR3 is CASSLALGSQETQYF. The CDR3 coding sequence is TGTGCCAGCAGCTTAGCGCTTGGGAGCCAAGAGACCCAGTACTTC. The chain links TRBV7-9 to TRBJ2-5, with D maybe TRBD2 (5 bases). Deletions cut 0 bases from V and 1 base from J, with 9 bases between. CDR3 size: 15 residues. Germline CDR1 SEHNR, CDR2 FQNEAQ (reference sequence).

The chain couples TRBV19 to TRBJ1-1; D remains ambiguous. The CDR3 contains 12 residues. CDR1 and CDR2 (germline): LNHDA, SQIVND (reference sequence). Trimming took off 3 bases at V and 6 bases at J, with 8 bases between the two ends. The chain's CDR3 is CASSMWPSEAFF. The CDR3 nucleotides are TGTGCCAGTAGTATGTGGCCTTCTGAAGCTTTCTTT.

The rearrangement links TRBV1 to TRBJ2-7; the listed D gene, TRBD2, was not tested against the DNA. TRBV1 is noted as a pseudogene. The CDR3 has 12 residues. CDR3 protein: CTSSPETTGPYF. DNA of the CDR3: TGCACCAGCAGCCCAGAGACTACCGGGCCGTACTTC.

The chain links TRBV7-9 to TRBJ2-3, with TRBD1 matching 9 bases. After removal of 5 bases from V and 4 bases from J, the junction contained 10 bases not matched to a gene. This CDR3 is 16 amino acids long. CDR1 SEHNR and CDR2 FQNEAQ come from the germline V gene (reference sequence). As DNA, the CDR3 is TGTGCCAGCAGCCGGGGGACAGGGAAGTTGGCAGATACGCAGTATTTT. Translating it yields CASSRGTGKLADTQYF.

The chain uses TRBV7-2 and TRBJ2-7; 7 nucleotides agree with TRBD1. The germline CDR1 and CDR2 sequences are SGHTA and FQGNSA. Unmatched junction bases numbered 6, after V lost 2 bases and J lost 2 bases. The CDR3 consists of 15 residues. Here the CDR3 DNA reads TGTGCCAGCAGCTTACTGGGACAGTTAACCTACGAGCAGTACTTC. The encoded protein is CASSLLGQLTYEQYF.

The chain carries TRBV5-1 and TRBJ2-2, with TRBD1 matching 9 bases. The CDR3 extends over 16 amino acids. Looked up from germline, CDR1 is SGHRS and CDR2 is YFSETQ. The V and J ends lost 4 bases and 4 bases, in that order; junction bases with no gene match: 8. The CDR3 region is CASSPTGGPGTGELFF. The CDR3 nucleotides read TGCGCCAGCAGCCCCACAGGGGGCCCGGGCACCGGGGAGCTGTTTTTT.

The rearrangement uses TRBV5-1 and TRBJ1-1; the D gene is possibly TRBD1 (6 bases). The CDR3 runs to 14 residues. Trimming removed 2 bases at V and 2 bases at J, with 10 bases between. Germline loops: CDR1 SGHRS, CDR2 YFSETQ. The chain's CDR3 is CASSLQGYNTEAFF. The CDR3 DNA reads as TGCGCCAGCAGCTTACAGGGATATAACACTGAAGCTTTCTTT.

This CDR3 is CASSWGQGNSPLHF. In nucleotides, the CDR3 is TGTGCCAGCAGCTGGGGACAGGGTAATTCACCCCTCCACTTT. The genes are TRBV7-2 and TRBJ1-6, with 9 bases lining up with TRBD1. The germline CDR1 and CDR2 sequences are SGHTA and FQGNSA. V dropped 4 bases and J dropped 6; count of bases not matched to a gene: 1. This CDR3 has 14 residues.

This clone was found once. The chain employs TRBV12-3 or TRBV12-4 and TRBJ2-5; D uncertain. There are 13 residues in the CDR3. Trimming removed 6 bases at V and 0 bases at J, with 8 bases between. CDR3 bases: TGTGCCAGCAGCCGCAGTTACCAAGAGACCCAGTACTTC. It is translated as CASSRSYQETQYF.

This chain connects TRBV2 to TRBJ1-6; unclear D gene. This CDR3 has 16 residues. From germline, CDR1 is SNHLY and CDR2 FYNNEI. V was cut by 7 bases and J by 2 bases, with 15 bases left in between. The CDR3 nucleotides are TGTGCCAGCAAGAGGGAAGGGAGAACCTATAATTCACCCCTCCACTTT. It encodes CASKREGRTYNSPLHF.

This sequence joins TRBV5-5 and TRBJ1-6; D unclear. This CDR3 is built from 16 residues. CDR1 and CDR2 (germline): SGHKS, YYEKEE (reference sequence). V lost 4 bases and J lost 9, with 20 bases in between. Here the CDR3 DNA reads TGTGCCAGCAGCCCGCAGGTTTTAGTCGTTAGTTCACCCCTCCACTTT. Translating gives CASSPQVLVVSSPLHF.

The chain has TRBV6-5 and TRBJ1-2; tentatively, D is TRBD1 (6 bases). Per germline, CDR1 MNHEY and CDR2 SVGAGI. This CDR3 is built from 14 residues. Trimming cost V 6 bases and J 4 bases, with 15 bases left between them. The CDR3 here is CASSLSGQSYGYTF. The CDR3 DNA is TGTGCCAGCAGCCTCTCAGGACAGAGCTATGGCTACACCTTC.

The V gene is TRBV4-2, the J gene TRBJ1-1; possible D gene TRBD1, 5 bases. The CDR3 is 17 amino acids. The germline V gene encodes CDR1 LGHNA and CDR2 YNFKEQ. The V end lost 4 bases, the J end lost 4 bases, and 22 bases lay between the germline ends. As DNA, the CDR3 is TGTGCCAGCAGCCTAACGACGGCATCAGGGAGGGGCACTGAAGCTTTCTTT. This gives the protein CASSLTTASGRGTEAFF.

Only one count was recorded for this clone. This sequence joins TRBV5-4 and TRBJ2-1, with 8 bases lining up with TRBD2. The CDR3 sequence is 15 residues long. The germline V gene has CDR1 SGHNT and CDR2 YYREEE (reference sequence). V lost 5 bases and J lost 4; bases outside the gene matches: 8. CDR3 DNA: TGTGCCAGCAGGCTTGTGGGCGGGGGGTACAATGAGCAGTTCTTC. This sequence encodes CASRLVGGGYNEQFF.

The chain joins TRBV15 to TRBJ2-3; D ambiguous. This CDR3 is built from 16 residues. Trimming removed 1 base from V and 0 bases from J, with 11 bases in between. Germline V lookup: CDR1 LNHNV, CDR2 YYDKDF (reference sequence). CDR3 sequence reads: CATSRGSSSSTDTQYF. The CDR3 nucleotides are TGTGCCACCAGCAGAGGATCGTCGAGTAGCACAGATACGCAGTATTTT.

This chain uses TRBV10-3 with TRBJ1-6; 12 bases match TRBD1. CDR3 size: 21 residues. J lost 3 bases, V lost 0 bases, and 12 bases had no gene match. Germline V CDR1 and CDR2: ENHRY, SYGVKD. Here the CDR3 reads CAISESRGQGAYGFYNSPLHF. The CDR3 DNA follows: TGTGCCATCAGTGAGTCTCGGGGACAGGGGGCTTACGGATTCTATAATTCACCCCTCCACTTT.

This clone was counted a single time. The chain combines TRBV6-5 with TRBJ1-4; tentative D call: TRBD1 (5 bases). CDR3 length: 11 amino acids. Trimming removed 5 bases at V and 10 bases at J, with 8 bases between. Germline assignment: CDR1 MNHEY and CDR2 SVGAGI. This CDR3 is CASSTQGKLFF. The CDR3 region has the DNA TGTGCCAGCAGTACTCAGGGAAAACTGTTTTTT.